This is a list of T cell receptor beta chains from one sample in a study of blood T cell repertoires in COVID-19. Clones were sequenced by immunoSEQ multiplex PCR, and TCRdb holds only the in-frame ones, with some missing. The profile shows about 140,000 clones, 80% of them singletons. The sequenced sample was peripheral blood. These receptor sequences come from a man in his sixties or seventies who had recovered from COVID-19. CDR3s include the opening cysteine and the closing phenylalanine or tryptophan. Where a row states a size, it is once, few, many or the class of an expanded clone; other rows omit it.

clone_size: -
v_call: TRBV6-6
j_call: TRBJ2-3
cdr3_aa: CASRLEADTQYF

clone_size: once
v_call: TRBV18
j_call: TRBJ2-7
cdr3_aa: CASSPTGLLYEQYF

clone_size: once
v_call: TRBV30
j_call: TRBJ1-4
cdr3_aa: CAWSWGTAEKLFF

clone_size: -
v_call: TRBV18
j_call: TRBJ2-1
cdr3_aa: CASSPRLTSGISEQFF

clone_size: -
v_call: TRBV6-2/TRBV6-3
j_call: TRBJ2-3
cdr3_aa: CASSYPPDRNTDTQYF

clone_size: -
v_call: TRBV30
j_call: TRBJ1-1
cdr3_aa: CAWQVKGTEAFF

clone_size: once
v_call: TRBV5-1
j_call: TRBJ2-5
cdr3_aa: CASSLGRMQTRETQYF

clone_size: -
v_call: TRBV6-2/TRBV6-3
j_call: TRBJ2-7
cdr3_aa: CASSYSIGDSSYEQYF

clone_size: -
v_call: TRBV3-1/TRBV3-2
j_call: TRBJ2-1
cdr3_aa: CASSPEGQPQYPEQFF

clone_size: -
v_call: TRBV3-1/TRBV3-2
j_call: TRBJ1-2
cdr3_aa: CASSQQGNYGYTF

clone_size: -
v_call: TRBV11-2
j_call: TRBJ1-1
cdr3_aa: CASSFTFRLNTEAFF

clone_size: -
v_call: TRBV6-2/TRBV6-3
j_call: TRBJ2-7
cdr3_aa: CASSTRTSGRSYEQYF

clone_size: -
v_call: TRBV7-9
j_call: TRBJ1-1
cdr3_aa: CASSFRQGMNTEAFF

clone_size: once
v_call: TRBV27
j_call: TRBJ1-5
cdr3_aa: CASRRQGDYSNQPQHF

clone_size: -
v_call: TRBV5-1
j_call: TRBJ2-1
cdr3_aa: CASSLVDSSYNEQFF

clone_size: -
v_call: TRBV2
j_call: TRBJ2-7
cdr3_aa: CASRGGVSEQYF

clone_size: -
v_call: TRBV30
j_call: TRBJ1-2
cdr3_aa: CAWSPRFYGYTF

clone_size: -
v_call: TRBV30
j_call: TRBJ2-7
cdr3_aa: CAWSVGESYEQYF

clone_size: -
v_call: TRBV6-5
j_call: TRBJ2-7
cdr3_aa: CASSYSSVYEQYF

clone_size: -
v_call: TRBV25-1
j_call: TRBJ1-2
cdr3_aa: CASSEYLDYGYTF

clone_size: -
v_call: TRBV4-1
j_call: TRBJ2-7
cdr3_aa: CASSLSSGGRTYEQYF

clone_size: -
v_call: TRBV7-9
j_call: TRBJ1-5
cdr3_aa: CASSAGTGSLNQHF

clone_size: -
v_call: TRBV5-1
j_call: TRBJ2-6
cdr3_aa: CASSLTTGYRSGANVLTF

clone_size: -
v_call: TRBV9
j_call: TRBJ2-3
cdr3_aa: CASSFRQGAVPSSTDTQYF

clone_size: once
v_call: TRBV15
j_call: TRBJ2-3
cdr3_aa: CATSWTGKDTQYF

clone_size: -
v_call: TRBV2
j_call: TRBJ1-5
cdr3_aa: CASRGQGVSNQPQHF

clone_size: -
v_call: TRBV12-3/TRBV12-4
j_call: TRBJ1-1
cdr3_aa: CASSPNTEAFF

clone_size: -
v_call: TRBV28
j_call: TRBJ2-3
cdr3_aa: CASNRQGATSTDTQYF

clone_size: -
v_call: TRBV7-9
j_call: TRBJ1-1
cdr3_aa: CASSPPGNPEAFF

clone_size: -
v_call: TRBV18
j_call: TRBJ1-2
cdr3_aa: CASSPPAGYGYTF

clone_size: few
v_call: TRBV7-6
j_call: TRBJ2-1
cdr3_aa: CASSLGLAEANYNEQFF

clone_size: -
v_call: TRBV7-9
j_call: TRBJ1-1
cdr3_aa: CASSLDMNTEAFF

clone_size: -
v_call: TRBV4-1
j_call: TRBJ2-7
cdr3_aa: CASSQVTGGLYEQYF

clone_size: -
v_call: TRBV6-2/TRBV6-3
j_call: TRBJ1-1
cdr3_aa: CASSYSLQVNTEAFF

clone_size: few
v_call: TRBV10-3
j_call: TRBJ1-1
cdr3_aa: CAISESSGYTEAFF

clone_size: -
v_call: TRBV27
j_call: TRBJ2-2
cdr3_aa: CASSLRGLAVNTGELFF

clone_size: many
v_call: TRBV7-9
j_call: TRBJ1-4
cdr3_aa: CASSLGRVNEKLFF

clone_size: -
v_call: TRBV20-1
j_call: TRBJ2-1
cdr3_aa: CSASSFDGGSSVLLNEQFF

clone_size: -
v_call: TRBV10-1
j_call: TRBJ1-5
cdr3_aa: CASSESVAGQSNQPQHF

clone_size: -
v_call: TRBV15
j_call: TRBJ2-7
cdr3_aa: CATSRDLAGGNEQYF

clone_size: -
v_call: TRBV9
j_call: TRBJ2-3
cdr3_aa: CASSAPSGTSGGYPFTADTQYF

clone_size: -
v_call: TRBV18
j_call: TRBJ2-1
cdr3_aa: CASSRGTGGTDNEQFF

clone_size: -
v_call: TRBV19
j_call: TRBJ2-1
cdr3_aa: CASSTRGEQFF

clone_size: -
v_call: TRBV5-5
j_call: TRBJ1-3
cdr3_aa: CASSLVSWQASGNTIYF

clone_size: -
v_call: TRBV4-3
j_call: TRBJ2-3
cdr3_aa: CASSQDRSLAGVGDTQYF